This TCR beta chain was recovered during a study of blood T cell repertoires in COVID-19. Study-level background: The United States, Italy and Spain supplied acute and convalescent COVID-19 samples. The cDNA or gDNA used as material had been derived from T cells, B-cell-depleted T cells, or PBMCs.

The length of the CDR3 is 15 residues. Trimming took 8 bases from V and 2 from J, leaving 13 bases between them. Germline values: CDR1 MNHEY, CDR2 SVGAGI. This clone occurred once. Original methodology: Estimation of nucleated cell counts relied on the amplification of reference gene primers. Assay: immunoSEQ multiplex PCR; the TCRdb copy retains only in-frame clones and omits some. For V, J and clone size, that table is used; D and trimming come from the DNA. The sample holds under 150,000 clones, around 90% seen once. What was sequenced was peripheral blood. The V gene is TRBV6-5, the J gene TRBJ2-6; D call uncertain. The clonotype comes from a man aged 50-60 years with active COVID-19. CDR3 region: CASHVASAGANVLTF. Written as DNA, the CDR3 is TGTGCCAGCCACGTAGCTTCGGCTGGGGCCAACGTCCTGACTTTC.